The 27 T cell receptor beta chains listed next were all sequenced from one sample in a study of T cells after yellow fever vaccination. TCRdb called the 5' RACE reads again in MiXCR, with one record for every CDR3 protein. The sample yields hundreds of thousands of distinct CDR3 sequences, 15% to 20% seen once. This specimen was PBMCs, taken before the yellow fever booster vaccination. The receptors were gathered from a man aged 18 to 30 who received the YFV17D yellow fever vaccine.

The J gene is TRBJ1-4, the V gene TRBV20-1; tentatively, D is TRBD1 (6 bases). CDR1 is DFQATT and CDR2 is SNEGSKA in the germline V gene (reference sequence). Trimming removed 6 bases from V and 8 bases from J, with 16 bases in between. The CDR3 consists of 13 residues. The CDR3 here is CSATDRSSEKLFF. CDR3 DNA: TGCAGTGCGACAGACAGGTCTAGCGAAAAACTGTTTTTT.

Many counts were recorded for this clonotype. The V gene is TRBV5-1, the J gene TRBJ1-6; D is unclear. The V end lost 0 bases, the J end lost 7 bases, and 8 bases lay between the germline ends. The CDR3 extends over 14 amino acids. Looked up from germline, CDR1 is SGHRS and CDR2 is YFSETQ. CDR3 in amino acids: CASSLDGGNSPLHF. The CDR3 nucleotides read TGCGCCAGCAGCTTGGACGGAGGGAATTCACCCCTCCACTTT.

This clonotype was counted a few times. This chain links TRBV24-1 with TRBJ2-5; the match to TRBD1 covers 9 bases. The CDR3 extends over 15 amino acids. The germline V gene has CDR1 KGHDR and CDR2 SFDVKD. Trimming took 5 bases from V and 5 from J; bases not matched to a gene: 8. CDR3 loop: CATSVGQGRRETQYF. The CDR3 region has the DNA TGTGCCACCAGTGTAGGACAGGGGAGGCGGGAGACCCAGTACTTC.

This clonotype was counted a few times. The J gene is TRBJ2-3, the V gene TRBV11-1; D is unclear. The V gene lost 3 bases and the J gene lost 1 base, with 8 bases spanning the gap. CDR1 is SGHAT and CDR2 is FQDESV in the germline V gene (reference sequence). The CDR3 is made up of 14 amino acids. The CDR3 spells CASSFAVGTDTQYF. In DNA form, the CDR3 reads TGTGCCAGCAGCTTCGCCGTGGGCACAGATACGCAGTATTTT.

The chain joins TRBV10-3 to TRBJ2-1, with 12 bases lining up with TRBD2. The V and J ends lost 8 bases and 7 bases, in that order; junction bases with no gene match: 6. The CDR3 length is 14 residues. Germline V CDR1 and CDR2: ENHRY, SYGVKD. The CDR3 coding sequence is TGTGCCATCCTAGCGGGGGGGCCGGGAAATGAGCAGTTCTTC. Protein: CAILAGGPGNEQFF.

This clonotype was picked up one time. The chain uses TRBV19 and TRBJ1-1; no reliable D call. This CDR3 contains 13 residues. Germline loops: CDR1 LNHDA, CDR2 SQIVND (reference sequence). Between the trimmed V and J ends, which lost 4 bases and 2 bases, there was a span of 8 bases. The CDR3 nucleotides read TGTGCCAGTAGTACGGGTTATAACACTGAAGCTTTCTTT. Amino acid sequence: CASSTGYNTEAFF.

In this sample, this clonotype turned up many times. V gene TRBV20-1 combines with J gene TRBJ2-7; D possibly corresponds to TRBD1 (6 bases). V was pared by 3 bases and J by 0 bases, with 12 bases between. The CDR3 contains 14 residues. Germline V gene sequence: CDR1 DFQATT, CDR2 SNEGSKA (reference sequence). The DNA of the CDR3 is TGCAGTGCTAGCCCGGGACAAAGCTCCTACGAGCAGTACTTC. Its protein product is CSASPGQSSYEQYF.

This sequence joins TRBV11-2 and TRBJ2-1; no clear D. Trimming shortened V by 3 bases and J by 13 bases, and 10 bases separated the two germline ends. Germline V gives CDR1 SGHAT, CDR2 FQNNGV. CDR3 length equals 11 residues. This CDR3 reads CASSFVERQFF. The CDR3 bases are TGTGCCAGCAGCTTCGTGGAACGACAGTTCTTC.

The sample holds a few counts of this clonotype. The chain combines TRBV7-2 with TRBJ2-5; no definite D call. V was cut by 4 bases and J by 5 bases, with 11 bases left in between. The CDR3 extends over 13 amino acids. Looked up from germline, CDR1 is SGHTA and CDR2 is FQGNSA. CDR3 region: CASSSRLTETQYF. In nucleotides, the CDR3 is TGTGCCAGCAGCTCGCGCCTCACGGAGACCCAGTACTTC. Complete variable domain (other parts from reference TRBV7-2 and TRBJ2-5): GAGVSQSPSNKVTEKGKDVELRCDPISGHTALYWYRQSLGQGLEFLIYFQGNSAPDKSGLPSDRFSAERTGGSVSTLTIQRTQQEDSAVYLCASSSRLTETQYFGPGTRLLVL.

The sample holds a few counts of this clonotype. This rearrangement joins TRBV5-1 to TRBJ2-2; maybe TRBD1 (5 bases). Germline values: CDR1 SGHRS, CDR2 YFSETQ. Trimming took off 4 bases at V and 6 bases at J, with 10 bases between the two ends. CDR3 length: 13 residues. The CDR3 nucleotides read TGCGCCAGCAGCCCAGGGTCGGCCGGGGAGCTGTTTTTT. Amino acids: CASSPGSAGELFF.

The chain links TRBV3-1 to TRBJ2-3; D possibly uses TRBD1 or TRBD2 (5 bases each). The V gene's germline CDR1 is LGHDT and CDR2 YNNKEL (reference sequence). V lost 8 bases and J 7 bases, leaving 16 bases between the germline ends. The CDR3 totals 13 residues. The CDR3 nucleotides read TGTGCCAGCGCCTTCCGGGACGCTAATACGCAGTATTTT. Translating it yields CASAFRDANTQYF.

This sequence joins TRBV4-1 and TRBJ2-1; D unclear. The V end lost 8 bases, the J end lost 8 bases, and 19 bases lay between the germline ends. Germline values: CDR1 MGHRA, CDR2 YSYEKL. This CDR3 contains 14 residues. This CDR3 is CASRGPPMSDEQFF. CDR3 nucleotide sequence: TGCGCCAGCCGCGGACCTCCCATGTCCGATGAGCAGTTCTTC.

This chain joins TRBV11-3 and TRBJ1-1; D not certain. Trimming left V 4 bases short and J 3 bases short, with 9 bases between. Germline V lookup: CDR1 SGHNT, CDR2 YENEEA. The CDR3 loop spans 13 amino acids. The CDR3 DNA sequence: TGTGCCAGCAGCTCCGGGTCGTACACTGAAGCTTTCTTT. Amino acids: CASSSGSYTEAFF.

This chain links TRBV29-1 with TRBJ2-5; D may be TRBD2 (7 bases). This CDR3 spans 13 amino acids. In germline, CDR1 is SQVTM, CDR2 ANQGSEA. Trimming left V 6 bases short and J 4 bases short, with 15 bases between. The CDR3 here is CSVGGTHLETQYF. As DNA, the CDR3 is TGCAGCGTGGGGGGGACACATTTAGAGACCCAGTACTTC. Variable domain in full (rest from reference TRBV29-1 and TRBJ2-5): SAVISQKPSRDICQRGTSLTIQCQVDSQVTMMFWYRQQPGQSLTLIATANQGSEATYESGFVIDKFPISRPNLTFSTLTVSNMSPEDSSIYLCSVGGTHLETQYFGPGTRLLVL.

This clonotype was counted a few times. The chain joins TRBV6-2 or TRBV6-3 to TRBJ2-7, with D unresolved. Deletions cut 2 bases from V and 3 bases from J, with 8 bases between. CDR1 is MNHEY, CDR2 SVGEGT, per germline. The CDR3 has 13 amino acids. The CDR3 DNA is TGTGCCAGCAGTTACGTGGGCTTCTACGAGCAGTACGTC. Its translation: CASSYVGFYEQYV.

V is TRBV6-2 or TRBV6-3 and J is TRBJ1-1; D is unclear. The CDR3 has 14 residues. V lost 7 bases and J 12 bases, leaving 24 bases between the germline ends. Germline loops: CDR1 MNHEY, CDR2 SVGEGT. DNA of the CDR3: TGTGCCAGCAACCCGCTCAGAAGCCCCCCACAAACTTTCTTT. Translated: CASNPLRSPPQTFF.

This clonotype was seen a handful of times. The chain employs TRBV29-1 and TRBJ2-4; D remains ambiguous. The CDR3 consists of 12 residues. Trimming left V 4 bases short and J 7 bases short, with 11 bases between. Germline values: CDR1 SQVTM, CDR2 ANQGSEA. The CDR3: CSVVFLGNIQYF. Written as DNA, the CDR3 is TGCAGCGTTGTATTTCTGGGGAACATTCAGTACTTC.

This clonotype showed up just a few times. The gene calls are TRBV12-3 or TRBV12-4 and TRBJ2-7, with D perhaps matching TRBD1 or TRBD2 (5 bases each). This CDR3 is built from 14 residues. Trimming removed 7 bases at V and 7 bases at J, with 20 bases between. CDR3 region: CASTTGTVYGEQYV. Written as DNA, the CDR3 is TGTGCCAGCACCACCGGGACGGTTTACGGGGAGCAGTACGTC.

This clonotype occurred a few times. The chain couples TRBV11-3 to TRBJ2-3; TRBD1 matches at 9 bases. There are 22 residues in the CDR3. J was trimmed by 2 bases and V by 7 bases; bases with no gene match: 28. CDR1 SGHNT and CDR2 YENEEA come from the germline V gene. CDR3 DNA sequence: TGTGCCAGCAACACTTCTCACGGGACAGGGTCCCCTACGGACGCCCTCACAGATACGCAGTATTTT. Its protein is CASNTSHGTGSPTDALTDTQYF.

The chain links TRBV29-1 to TRBJ2-7; a weak D match, TRBD1 (6 bases). The germline gives CDR1 SQVTM, CDR2 ANQGSEA. Trimming removed 7 bases from V and 5 bases from J, with 12 bases in between. The CDR3 extends over 11 amino acids. The CDR3 protein is CSGGDRNEQYF. CDR3 in DNA: TGCAGCGGGGGAGACAGGAACGAGCAGTACTTC.

This clonotype was counted between two and nine times. This chain links TRBV12-3 or TRBV12-4 with TRBJ2-5; 8 bases fit TRBD2. The CDR3 is made up of 15 amino acids. Trimming took 8 bases from V and 5 from J; bases not matched to a gene: 13. CDR3 bases: TGTGCCAGCGATCAAGACGGGGGGGCGTGGGAGACCCAGTACTTC. Translated, it gives CASDQDGGAWETQYF.

The V gene is TRBV28, the J gene TRBJ1-1; 9 bases line up with TRBD1. Per the germline V gene, CDR1 is MDHEN and CDR2 is SYDVKM. V lost 5 bases to trimming and J lost 4 bases; unmatched junction nucleotides: 17. The CDR3 extends over 18 amino acids. The CDR3 DNA is TGTGCCAGCAGTCATCCGGGGGACAGGGTGGATGTTAGCACTGAAGCTTTCTTT. Protein: CASSHPGDRVDVSTEAFF.

V and J are TRBV7-6 and TRBJ2-1; D might be TRBD2 (7 bases). Per the germline V gene, CDR1 is SGHVS and CDR2 is FNYEAQ. The V end lost 1 base, the J end lost 4 bases, and 14 bases lay between the germline ends. This CDR3 comprises 16 residues. The CDR3 loop reads CASSLGEGGLYNEQFF. CDR3 in DNA: TGTGCCAGCAGCTTAGGGGAGGGGGGCCTATACAATGAGCAGTTCTTC.

This clonotype was seen a handful of times. The CDR3 nucleotides are TGCAGCGCCAGTGGAACCTACGAGCAGTACGTC. Its protein is CSASGTYEQYV. The chain recombines TRBV20-1 with TRBJ2-7, with D uncertain. Germline CDR1 DFQATT, CDR2 SNEGSKA (reference sequence). The CDR3 runs 11 residues.

The chain couples TRBV6-2 or TRBV6-3 to TRBJ1-6; D not certain. V was cut by 8 bases and J by 8 bases, with 10 bases left in between. Germline CDR1 MNHEY, CDR2 SVGEGT. This CDR3 has 12 residues. The CDR3, as DNA: TGTGCCAGCGACGACCCGGATTCACCCCTCCACTTT. Amino acids: CASDDPDSPLHF.

The sample holds a few counts of this clonotype. The chain is built from TRBV7-8 and TRBJ2-7; a weak D match, TRBD1 (6 bases). The CDR3 extends over 13 amino acids. Trimming pared 3 bases from V and 5 bases from J, leaving 11 bases between. In germline, CDR1 is SGHVS, CDR2 FQNEAQ. Written as DNA, the CDR3 is TGTGCCAGCAGCTTGTACAGGGCCCACGAGCAGTACGTC. Translation gives CASSLYRAHEQYV.

This chain connects TRBV6-2 or TRBV6-3 to TRBJ1-4; D remains ambiguous. Trimming left V 1 base short and J 7 bases short, with 16 bases between. Germline V gene data show CDR1 as MNHEY and CDR2 as SVGEGT. The CDR3 spans 16 residues. The CDR3 loop is CASSYFGRQVAEKLFF. CDR3 bases: TGTGCCAGCAGTTACTTCGGACGGCAGGTGGCTGAAAAACTGTTTTTT.